A single sample is the source of the 8 T cell receptor delta chains below, sequenced in a study of γδ T cells in repeated Plasmodium falciparum infection. Bulk repertoires came from Vgamma9/Vdelta2+ or Vdelta2-negative gammadelta T cells flow-sorted from PBMC. TCRdb reran clone calling via CATT on the multiplex PCR reads. The repertoire has about 51,000 delta-chain clones, roughly 1.9% of them found once; the top ten carry roughly 25%. The specimen sequenced was gamma-delta T cells from blood. Receptors were obtained from a pool of human donors (malaria-infected and uninfected, not separated).

This clone was seen a handful of times. Translating this DNA gives a protein that differs at residue 14 from the TCRdb one, which belongs to a much larger clone; a read error is likely, and the protein shown is this translation. The rearrangement uses TRDV2 and TRDJ1, with TRDD3 matching 9 bases. No J gene is reported in TCRdb; it was inferred here by comparing the DNA with germline. V dropped 0 bases and J dropped 6; count of bases not matched to a gene: 16. This CDR3 contains 18 residues. CDR1 and CDR2 (germline): GEAIGNYY, EKD. For the CDR3, the DNA is TGTGCCTGTGACACCGGTTCCTTACTGGGGGAGCACCCCTATAAACTCATCTTT. Protein sequence: CACDTGSLLGEHPYKLIF.

This clone has just a few counts. The TCRdb protein comes from a much larger clone and disagrees with this DNA's translation at residue 7, likely due to a read error; the protein given here is derived from the DNA. The J gene is TRDJ1, the V gene TRDV2, with D uncertain. The J gene, left out of TCRdb, was set here by checking the DNA against germline. Trimming left V 3 bases short and J 1 base short, with 14 bases between. Germline loops: CDR1 GEAIGNYY, CDR2 EKD. The CDR3 covers 15 residues. CDR3 sequence reads: CACDPLEDTTDKLIF. The CDR3 nucleotides read TGTGCCTGTGACCCTCTGGAGGACACCACCGATAAACTCATCTTT.

This clone has just a few counts. The TCRdb record carries a much larger clone's protein, which differs from this DNA's translation at residue 13; a read error is the likely cause, and the protein listed here is the DNA translation. The gene calls are TRDV1 and TRDJ1; D is undetermined. TCRdb gives no J gene; it was assigned here by matching the DNA to germline. Per the germline V gene, CDR1 is TSWWSYY and CDR2 is QGS. The length of the CDR3 is 17 residues. CDR3 in amino acids: CALGERYPLLRTGKLIF. The CDR3 nucleotides read TGTGCTCTTGGGGAACGGTATCCTTTACTAAGAACCGGTAAACTCATCTTT.

This clone was recorded many times. TCRdb attributes to this sequence the protein of a much larger clone, which differs from the DNA translation at residue 13; a read error is likely, and the protein displayed is translated from the DNA. J is TRDJ1 and V is TRDV2; 13 nucleotides align to TRDD3. The J gene comes from matching the DNA to germline here; TCRdb lacks it. The CDR3 has 20 amino acids. CDR1 is GEAIGNYY, CDR2 EKD, per germline. With 0 bases clipped from V and 0 bases from J, the junction kept 12 bases outside the gene matches. The CDR3 spells CACDTLQLGDTDLYTDKLIF. CDR3 nucleotide sequence: TGTGCCTGTGACACCCTCCAACTGGGGGATACGGATTTGTACACCGATAAACTCATCTTT.

This clone has just a few counts. TCRdb shows a much larger clone's protein in place of this DNA's translation, and the two differ at residue 12, likely through a read error; the protein shown is translated from the DNA. The chain employs TRDV2 and TRDJ1; a weak D match, TRDD3 (5 bases). The J gene is not listed in TCRdb, so it was assigned here from a DNA match to germline. Germline CDR1 GEAIGNYY, CDR2 EKD. Between the trimmed V and J ends, which lost 9 bases and 3 bases, there was a span of 28 bases. The CDR3 length is 17 residues. The chain's CDR3 is CAPRDGDLISYADKLIF. The CDR3 DNA follows: TGTGCCCCTCGGGATGGGGACCTAATATCGTACGCCGATAAACTCATCTTT.

On this clone itself: The mismatch at residue 3 between this DNA's translation and the TCRdb protein of a much larger clone likely reflects a read error; the protein shown is translated from the DNA. The same CDR3 is also encoded by other DNA sequences in this sample. The chain couples TRDV3 to TRDJ1, with a weak D call TRDD2 (5 bases). The V end lost 4 bases, the J end lost 2 bases, and 20 bases lay between the germline ends. CDR3 size: 15 residues. Germline V gives CDR1 TVYSNPD, CDR2 GDNSRS (reference sequence). Here the CDR3 DNA reads TGTGCCTCCGACCCACCCCTACTATATACCGATAAACTCATCTTT. This translates into CASDPPLLYTDKLIF.

This clone was counted only a few times. Since a far larger clone is one base different, this is likely a read error. Other DNA sequences in the same sample also yield this CDR3. V is TRAV38-2/DV8 and J is TRDJ1; D is ambiguous. In the absence of a J gene in TCRdb, the DNA was matched to germline to assign it here. V was shortened by 1 base and J by 0 bases, with 28 bases between the two germline ends. This CDR3 is 21 amino acids long. CDR1 TSESDYY and CDR2 QEAYKQQN come from the germline V gene. CDR3 in amino acids: CAYRSSALCLCTSSYTDKLIF. The CDR3, as DNA: TGTGCTTATAGGAGCTCCGCTTTATGCCTCTGTACATCTAGCTACACCGATAAACTCATCTTT.

As concerns this clone: TCRdb lists the protein of a much larger clone for this DNA, which differs at residue 18, so this is likely a read error; the protein given here is translated from the DNA itself. The V call is TRAV38-2/DV8, the J call TRDJ1; no clear D. This CDR3 is built from 20 residues. Germline CDR1 and CDR2: TSESDYY and QEAYKQQN. For the CDR3, the DNA is TGTGCTTATAGGAGGGTTTCCCCCTCCGAAGGCCCTCGGTACACCGATAAACACATCTTT. It translates to CAYRRVSPSEGPRYTDKHIF.